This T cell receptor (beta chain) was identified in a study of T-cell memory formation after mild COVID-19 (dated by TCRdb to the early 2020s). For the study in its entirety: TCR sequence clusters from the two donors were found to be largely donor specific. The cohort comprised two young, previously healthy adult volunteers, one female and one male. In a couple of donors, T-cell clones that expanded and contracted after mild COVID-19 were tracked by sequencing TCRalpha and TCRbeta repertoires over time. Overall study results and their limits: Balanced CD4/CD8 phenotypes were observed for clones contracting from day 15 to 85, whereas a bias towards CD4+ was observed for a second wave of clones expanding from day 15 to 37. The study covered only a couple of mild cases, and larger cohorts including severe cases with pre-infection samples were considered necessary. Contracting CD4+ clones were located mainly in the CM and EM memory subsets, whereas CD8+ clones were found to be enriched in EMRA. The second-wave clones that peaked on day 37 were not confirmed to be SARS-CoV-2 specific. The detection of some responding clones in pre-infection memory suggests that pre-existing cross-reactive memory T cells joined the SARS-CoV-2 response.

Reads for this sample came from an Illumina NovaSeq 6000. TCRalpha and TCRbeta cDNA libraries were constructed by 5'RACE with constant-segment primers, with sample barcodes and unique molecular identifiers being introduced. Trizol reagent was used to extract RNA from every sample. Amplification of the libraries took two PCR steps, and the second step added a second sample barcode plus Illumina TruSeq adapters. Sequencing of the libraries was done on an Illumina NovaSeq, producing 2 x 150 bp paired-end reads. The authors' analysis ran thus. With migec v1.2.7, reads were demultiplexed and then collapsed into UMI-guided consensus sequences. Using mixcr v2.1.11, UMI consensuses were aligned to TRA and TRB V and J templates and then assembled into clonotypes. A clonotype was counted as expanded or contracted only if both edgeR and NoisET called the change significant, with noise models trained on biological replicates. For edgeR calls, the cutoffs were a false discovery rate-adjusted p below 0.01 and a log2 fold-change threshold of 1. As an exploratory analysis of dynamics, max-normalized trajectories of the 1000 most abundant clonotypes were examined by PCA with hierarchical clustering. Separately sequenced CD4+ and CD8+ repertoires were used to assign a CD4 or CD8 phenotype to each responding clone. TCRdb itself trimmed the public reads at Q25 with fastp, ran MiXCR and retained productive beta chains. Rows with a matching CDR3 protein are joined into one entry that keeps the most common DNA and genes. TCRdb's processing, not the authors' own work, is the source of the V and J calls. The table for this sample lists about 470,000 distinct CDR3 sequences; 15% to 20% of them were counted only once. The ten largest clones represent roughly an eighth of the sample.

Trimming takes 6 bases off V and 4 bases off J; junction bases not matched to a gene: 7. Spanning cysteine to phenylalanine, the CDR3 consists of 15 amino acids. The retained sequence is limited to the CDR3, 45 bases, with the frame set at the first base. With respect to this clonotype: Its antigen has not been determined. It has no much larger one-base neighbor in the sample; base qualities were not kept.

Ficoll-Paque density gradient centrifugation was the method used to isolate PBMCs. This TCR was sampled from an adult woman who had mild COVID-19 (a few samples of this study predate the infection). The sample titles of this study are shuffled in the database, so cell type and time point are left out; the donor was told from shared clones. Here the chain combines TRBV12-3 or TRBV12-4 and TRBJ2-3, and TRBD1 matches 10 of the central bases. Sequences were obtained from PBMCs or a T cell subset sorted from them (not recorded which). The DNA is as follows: TGTGCCAGCAGCTGGACAGGGGGTCGCGCAGATACGCAGTATTTT. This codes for CASSWTGGRADTQYF.